This T cell receptor beta chain derives from a study of blood T cells in healthy people across ages. Per sample, a minimum of 6.5 million PBMCs were isolated. Sample-barcoded 5' priming and a J-beta primer mix drove a second PCR of 7 to 11 cycles. TCRdb passed the 5' RACE reads through MiXCR, listing each CDR3 protein once. The repertoire has 2 million or so distinct CDR3 sequences, 49% of them found once; the top ten carry 2.1%. The length of the CDR3 is 14 residues. V lost 3 bases and J 6 bases, leaving 15 bases between the germline ends. CDR1 DFQATT and CDR2 SNEGSKA come from the germline V gene (reference sequence).

Sequenced input: blood. The receptor comes from a woman in her thirties or forties in good health. This chain connects TRBV20-1 to TRBJ1-5; possible D gene TRBD1, 5 bases. CDR3 sequence: CSASQGRVTQPQHF. The DNA of the CDR3 is TGCAGTGCTAGTCAGGGAAGGGTGACTCAGCCCCAGCATTTT.